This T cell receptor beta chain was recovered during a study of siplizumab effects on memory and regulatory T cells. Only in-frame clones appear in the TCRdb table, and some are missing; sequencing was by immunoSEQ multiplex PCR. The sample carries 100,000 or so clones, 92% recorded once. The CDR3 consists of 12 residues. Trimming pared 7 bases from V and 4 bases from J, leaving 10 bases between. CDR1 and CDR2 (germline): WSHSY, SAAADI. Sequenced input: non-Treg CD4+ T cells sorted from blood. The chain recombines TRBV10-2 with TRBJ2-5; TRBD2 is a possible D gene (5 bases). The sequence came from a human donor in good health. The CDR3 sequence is CASTQAGETQYF. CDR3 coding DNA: TGCGCCAGCACTCAGGCGGGAGAGACCCAGTACTTC.